Sequencing of this T cell receptor (beta chain) was carried out in a study of cytomegalovirus exposure and HLA in healthy donors. With 60 Vbeta and 13 Jbeta primers, the PCR was carried out. Sequencing was performed with immunoSEQ multiplex PCR; in TCRdb, only in-frame clones are kept and a portion is missing. This listing includes 140,000 or so clones. A word on this clone: Its antigen is as yet unknown.

Regarding the study as a whole: Near-uniform donor sequencing depth was presumed by presence/absence analyses.

The junction had 5 bases not matched to a gene; V was cut back by 4 bases and J by 3 bases. The CDR3 extends over 15 amino acids. Germline CDR1 reads SGHRS; CDR2 reads YFSETQ. The clonotype was recovered from a male donor in good health and CMV-seronegative. The genes are TRBV5-1 and TRBJ2-7; 12 bases are a match to TRBD2. Sequenced material: PBMCs. Here the CDR3 DNA reads TGCGCCAGCAGCCCGACTAGCGGGGGCCTCTACGAGCAGTACTTC. This codes for CASSPTSGGLYEQYF.